The clone carrying this T cell receptor beta chain was recorded only once. The data belong to a study of cytotoxic CD8 clonotypes in ibrutinib-treated CLL. The CDR3 is 15 residues long. Losses at the gene ends were 0 bases for V and 2 bases for J; bases not matched to a gene: 4. Per the germline V gene, CDR1 is SGHRS and CDR2 is YFSETQ. Sequencing was performed with immunoSEQ multiplex PCR; in TCRdb, only in-frame clones are kept and a portion is missing. The sample yields approximately 100,000 clones, roughly three quarters seen once. The chain couples TRBV5-1 to TRBJ2-7; 8 bases fit TRBD1. The clonotype comes from a human donor with chronic lymphocytic leukemia. Specimen: PBMCs, collected after 24 months of ibrutinib treatment. The CDR3: CASSLATGAPYEQYF. CDR3 coding DNA: TGCGCCAGCAGCTTGGCGACAGGGGCCCCCTACGAGCAGTACTTC. Drawing the rest from reference TRBV5-1 and TRBJ2-7, the complete variable domain is KAGVTQTPRYLIKTRGQQVTLSCSPISGHRSVSWYQQTPGQGLQFLFEYFSETQRNKGNFPGRFSGRQFSNSRSEMNVSTLELGDSALYLCASSLATGAPYEQYFGPGTRLTVT.